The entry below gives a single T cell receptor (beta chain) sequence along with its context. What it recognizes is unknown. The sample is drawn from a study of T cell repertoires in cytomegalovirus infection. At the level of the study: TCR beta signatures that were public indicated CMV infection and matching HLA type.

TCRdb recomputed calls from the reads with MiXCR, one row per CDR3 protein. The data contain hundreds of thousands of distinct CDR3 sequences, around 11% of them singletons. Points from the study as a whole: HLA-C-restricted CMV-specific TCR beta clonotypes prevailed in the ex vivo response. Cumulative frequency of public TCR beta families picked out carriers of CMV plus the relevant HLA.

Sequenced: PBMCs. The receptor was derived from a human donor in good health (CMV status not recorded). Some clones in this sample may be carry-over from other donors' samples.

CDR3 in amino acids: CASSFGLRQGNTEAFF. For the CDR3, the DNA is TGCGCCAGCAGCTTCGGTCTTAGGCAGGGGAACACTGAAGCTTTCTTT. The chain recombines TRBV5-1 with TRBJ1-1; maybe TRBD1 (5 bases). CDR3 length: 16 residues. Per the germline V gene, CDR1 is SGHRS and CDR2 is YFSETQ. The V and J ends lost 2 bases and 1 base respectively, with 15 bases between them.